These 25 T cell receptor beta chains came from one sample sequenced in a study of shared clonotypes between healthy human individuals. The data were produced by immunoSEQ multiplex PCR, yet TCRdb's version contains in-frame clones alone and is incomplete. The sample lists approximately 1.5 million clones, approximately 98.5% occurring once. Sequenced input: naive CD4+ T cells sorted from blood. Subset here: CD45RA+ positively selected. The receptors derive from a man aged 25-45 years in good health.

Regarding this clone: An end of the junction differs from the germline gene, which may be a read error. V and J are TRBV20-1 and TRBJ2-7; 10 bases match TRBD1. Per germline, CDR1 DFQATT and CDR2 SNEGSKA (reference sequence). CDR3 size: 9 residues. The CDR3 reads CSAPGQGDF. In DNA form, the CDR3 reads TGCAGTGCACCCGGACAGGGGGACTTC.

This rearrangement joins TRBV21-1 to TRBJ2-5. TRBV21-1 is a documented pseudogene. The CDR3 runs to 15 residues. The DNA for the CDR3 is TGTGCCAGCAGCAAAGAGGAAGGGGAGCGAGAGACCCAGTACTTC. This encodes CASSKEEGERETQYF.

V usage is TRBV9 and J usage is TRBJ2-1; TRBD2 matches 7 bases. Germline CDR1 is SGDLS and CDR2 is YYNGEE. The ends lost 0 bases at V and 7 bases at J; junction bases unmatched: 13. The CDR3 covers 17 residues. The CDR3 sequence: CASSVGTSDLLLNEQFF. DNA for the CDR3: TGTGCCAGCAGCGTAGGCACTAGCGATCTCTTATTGAATGAGCAGTTCTTC.

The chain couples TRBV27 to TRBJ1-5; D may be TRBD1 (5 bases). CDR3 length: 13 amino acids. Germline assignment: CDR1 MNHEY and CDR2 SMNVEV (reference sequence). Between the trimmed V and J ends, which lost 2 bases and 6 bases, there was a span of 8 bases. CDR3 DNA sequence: TGTGCCAGCAGTTTAAGGGGCCGTCAGCCCCAGCATTTT. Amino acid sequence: CASSLRGRQPQHF.

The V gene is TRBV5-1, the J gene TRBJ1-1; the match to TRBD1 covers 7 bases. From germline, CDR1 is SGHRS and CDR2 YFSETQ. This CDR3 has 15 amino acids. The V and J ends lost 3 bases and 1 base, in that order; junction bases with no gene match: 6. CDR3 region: CASSSLQGRNTEAFF. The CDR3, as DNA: TGCGCCAGCAGCTCACTACAGGGGAGGAACACTGAAGCTTTCTTT. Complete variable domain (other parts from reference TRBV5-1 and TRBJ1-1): KAGVTQTPRYLIKTRGQQVTLSCSPISGHRSVSWYQQTPGQGLQFLFEYFSETQRNKGNFPGRFSGRQFSNSRSEMNVSTLELGDSALYLCASSSLQGRNTEAFFGQGTRLTVV.

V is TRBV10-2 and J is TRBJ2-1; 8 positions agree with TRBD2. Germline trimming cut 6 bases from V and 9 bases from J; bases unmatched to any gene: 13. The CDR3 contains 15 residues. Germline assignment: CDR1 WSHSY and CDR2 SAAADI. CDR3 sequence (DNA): TGCGCCAGCAGGGCCGGGAAGCGGGAGTATGGTGAGCAGTTCTTC. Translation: CASRAGKREYGEQFF.

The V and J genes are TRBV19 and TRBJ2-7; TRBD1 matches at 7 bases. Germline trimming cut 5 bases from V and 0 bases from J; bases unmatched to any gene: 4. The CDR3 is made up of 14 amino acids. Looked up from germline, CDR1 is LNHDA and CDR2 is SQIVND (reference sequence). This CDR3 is CASSGTASSYEQYF. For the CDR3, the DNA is TGTGCCAGTAGTGGGACAGCCAGCTCCTACGAGCAGTACTTC.

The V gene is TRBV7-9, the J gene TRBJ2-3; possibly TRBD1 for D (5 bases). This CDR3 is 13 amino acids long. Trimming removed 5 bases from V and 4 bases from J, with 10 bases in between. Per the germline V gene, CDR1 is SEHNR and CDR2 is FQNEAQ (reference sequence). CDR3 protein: CASSRQSADTQYF. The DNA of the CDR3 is TGTGCCAGCAGCCGACAGTCCGCAGATACGCAGTATTTT.

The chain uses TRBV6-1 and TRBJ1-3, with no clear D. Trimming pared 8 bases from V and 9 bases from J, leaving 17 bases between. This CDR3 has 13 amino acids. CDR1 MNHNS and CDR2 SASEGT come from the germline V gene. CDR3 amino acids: CASVQLGGSTIYF. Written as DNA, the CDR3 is TGTGCCAGCGTCCAACTCGGTGGGAGCACCATATATTTT.

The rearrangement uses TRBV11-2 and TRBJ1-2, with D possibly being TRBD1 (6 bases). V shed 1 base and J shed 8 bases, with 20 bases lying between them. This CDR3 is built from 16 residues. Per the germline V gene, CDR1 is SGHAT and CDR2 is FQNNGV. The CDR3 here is CASSLVPGAGWWGYTF. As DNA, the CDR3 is TGTGCCAGCAGCTTAGTCCCAGGGGCAGGGTGGTGGGGCTACACCTTC.

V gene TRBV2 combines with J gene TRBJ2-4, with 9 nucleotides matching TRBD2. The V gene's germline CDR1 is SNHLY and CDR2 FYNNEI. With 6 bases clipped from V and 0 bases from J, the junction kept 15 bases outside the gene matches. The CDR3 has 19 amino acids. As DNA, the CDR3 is TGTGCCAGCAGGGACGGACTAGCGAGCACCGCTATAGCCAAAAACATTCAGTACTTC. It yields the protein CASRDGLASTAIAKNIQYF.

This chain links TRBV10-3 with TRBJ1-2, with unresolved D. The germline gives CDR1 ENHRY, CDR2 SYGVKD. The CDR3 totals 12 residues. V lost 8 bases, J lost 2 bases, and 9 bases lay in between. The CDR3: CAIHGKNYGYTF. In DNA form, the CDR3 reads TGTGCCATCCACGGGAAGAACTATGGCTACACCTTC.

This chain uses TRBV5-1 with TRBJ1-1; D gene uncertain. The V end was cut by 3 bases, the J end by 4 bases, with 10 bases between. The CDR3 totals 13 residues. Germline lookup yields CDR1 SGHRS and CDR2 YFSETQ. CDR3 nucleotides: TGCGCCAGCAGCTATTCTACGGGCACTGAAGCTTTCTTT. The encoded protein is CASSYSTGTEAFF. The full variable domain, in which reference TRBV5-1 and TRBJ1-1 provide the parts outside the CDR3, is KAGVTQTPRYLIKTRGQQVTLSCSPISGHRSVSWYQQTPGQGLQFLFEYFSETQRNKGNFPGRFSGRQFSNSRSEMNVSTLELGDSALYLCASSYSTGTEAFFGQGTRLTVV.

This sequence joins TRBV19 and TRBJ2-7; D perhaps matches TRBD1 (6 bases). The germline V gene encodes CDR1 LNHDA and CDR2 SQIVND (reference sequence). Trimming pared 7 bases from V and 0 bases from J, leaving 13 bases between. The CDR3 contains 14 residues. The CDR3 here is CASNQGPSSYEQYF. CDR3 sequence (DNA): TGTGCCAGTAACCAGGGGCCAAGCTCCTACGAGCAGTACTTC.

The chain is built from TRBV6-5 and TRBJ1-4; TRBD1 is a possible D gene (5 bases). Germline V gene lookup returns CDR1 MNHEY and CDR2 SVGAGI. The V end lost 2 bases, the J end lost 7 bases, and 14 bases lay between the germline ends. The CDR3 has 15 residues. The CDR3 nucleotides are TGTGCCAGCAGTTACCTTAAGGGGCAGCGTGAAAAACTGTTTTTT. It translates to CASSYLKGQREKLFF.

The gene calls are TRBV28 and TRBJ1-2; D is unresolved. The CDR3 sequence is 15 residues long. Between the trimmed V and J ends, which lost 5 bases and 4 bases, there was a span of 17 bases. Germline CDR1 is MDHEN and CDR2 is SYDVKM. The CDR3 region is CASSADGAWTYGYTF. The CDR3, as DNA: TGTGCCAGCAGTGCTGACGGCGCGTGGACCTATGGCTACACCTTC.

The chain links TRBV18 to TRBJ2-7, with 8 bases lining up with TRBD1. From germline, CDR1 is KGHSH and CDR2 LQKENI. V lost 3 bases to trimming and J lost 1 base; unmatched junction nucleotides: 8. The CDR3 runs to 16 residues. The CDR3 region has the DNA TGTGCCAGCTCACCTCAGGGGGCCACACGTTCCTACGAGCAGTACTTC. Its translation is CASSPQGATRSYEQYF.

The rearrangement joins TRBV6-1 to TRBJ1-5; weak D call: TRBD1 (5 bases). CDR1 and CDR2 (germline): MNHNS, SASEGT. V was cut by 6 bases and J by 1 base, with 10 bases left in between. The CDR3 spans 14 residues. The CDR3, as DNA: TGTGCCAGCAGATTCCGGGACAGCAATCAGCCCCAGCATTTT. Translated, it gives CASRFRDSNQPQHF.

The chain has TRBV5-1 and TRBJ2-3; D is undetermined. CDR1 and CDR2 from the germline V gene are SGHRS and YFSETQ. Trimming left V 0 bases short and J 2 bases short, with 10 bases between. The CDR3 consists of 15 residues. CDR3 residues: CASSLGVGITDTQYF. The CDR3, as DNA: TGCGCCAGCAGCTTGGGAGTGGGGATCACAGATACGCAGTATTTT.

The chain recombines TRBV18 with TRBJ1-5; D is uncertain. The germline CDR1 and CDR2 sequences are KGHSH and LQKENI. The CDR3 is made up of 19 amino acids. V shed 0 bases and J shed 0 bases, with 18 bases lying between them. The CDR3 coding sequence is TGTGCCAGCTCACCACCGGCGACACCCAGCAGTTATAGCAATCAGCCCCAGCATTTT. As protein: CASSPPATPSSYSNQPQHF.

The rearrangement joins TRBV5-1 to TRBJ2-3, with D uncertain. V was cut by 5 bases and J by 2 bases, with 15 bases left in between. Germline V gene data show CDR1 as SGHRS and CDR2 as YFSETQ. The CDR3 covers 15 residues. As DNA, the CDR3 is TGCGCCAGCAGGTTCTTGGGCCAAATCACAGATACGCAGTATTTT. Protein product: CASRFLGQITDTQYF.

CDR3 nucleotides: TGTGCCACCAGCATTGAACAGGGGGCTGTTGGAAACACCATATATTTT. Amino acid sequence: CATSIEQGAVGNTIYF. This rearrangement joins TRBV15 to TRBJ1-3, with 9 bases aligning to TRBD1. In germline, CDR1 is LNHNV, CDR2 YYDKDF (reference sequence). V lost 4 bases, J lost 3 bases, and 7 bases stayed unmatched. CDR3 length: 16 amino acids.

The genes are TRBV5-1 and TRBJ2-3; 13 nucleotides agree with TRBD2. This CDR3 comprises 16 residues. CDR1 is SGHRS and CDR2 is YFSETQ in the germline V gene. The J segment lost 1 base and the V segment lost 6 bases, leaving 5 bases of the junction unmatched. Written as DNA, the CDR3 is TGCGCCAGCAACCAAGGACTAGCGGGGGGCACAGATACGCAGTATTTT. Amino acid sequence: CASNQGLAGGTDTQYF.

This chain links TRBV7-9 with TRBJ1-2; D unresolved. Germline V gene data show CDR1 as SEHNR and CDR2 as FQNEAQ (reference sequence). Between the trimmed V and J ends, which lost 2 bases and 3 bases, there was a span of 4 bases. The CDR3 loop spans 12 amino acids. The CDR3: CASSLNDYGYTF. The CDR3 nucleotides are TGTGCCAGCAGCTTAAATGACTATGGCTACACCTTC.

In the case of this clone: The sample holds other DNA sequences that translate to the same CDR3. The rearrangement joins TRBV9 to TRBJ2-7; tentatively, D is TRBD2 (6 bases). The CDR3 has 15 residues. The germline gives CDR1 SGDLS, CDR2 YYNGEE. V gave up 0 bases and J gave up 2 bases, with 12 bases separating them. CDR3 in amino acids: CASSVGGTGPYEQYF. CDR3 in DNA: TGTGCCAGCAGCGTAGGCGGGACGGGACCCTACGAGCAGTACTTC.